These 18 T cell receptor beta chains originate from one sample sequenced in a study of blood T cell repertoires in COVID-19. Here immunoSEQ multiplex PCR was the method, and the copy in TCRdb shows in-frame clones only, minus some. Among tens of thousands of clones listed, roughly three quarters were seen once. The sequenced material came from peripheral blood. The source is a man in his 70s with acute or convalescent COVID-19.

DNA of the CDR3: TGTGCCAGTAGATCCCCGGGGCAGCCCCAGCATTTT. This codes for CASRSPGQPQHF. V is TRBV19 and J is TRBJ1-5; no clear D. Trimming stripped 6 bases from V and 7 bases from J, with 10 bases between. The CDR3 is 12 residues long. CDR1 and CDR2 from the germline V gene are LNHDA and SQIVND (reference sequence).

The chain uses TRBV6-6 and TRBJ1-2; the D gene is possibly TRBD1 (5 bases). CDR3 length equals 11 residues. V lost 10 bases, J lost 11 bases, and 17 bases lay in between. Germline lookup yields CDR1 MNHNY and CDR2 SVGAGI (reference sequence). CDR3 DNA sequence: TGTGCCACCGGCGATCAGGGAGGATACACCTTC. It codes for CATGDQGGYTF.

The chain combines TRBV7-8 with TRBJ2-5; 7 positions match TRBD2. This CDR3 is built from 14 residues. Per germline, CDR1 SGHVS and CDR2 FQNEAQ. V lost 1 base and J lost 2; bases outside the gene matches: 1. The CDR3 here is CASSLVGGQETQYF. CDR3 coding DNA: TGTGCCAGCAGCTTAGTGGGAGGGCAAGAGACCCAGTACTTC.

In this sample, this clone turned up a few times. This chain connects TRBV5-4 to TRBJ2-5, with D unclear. The CDR3 runs 12 residues. The germline V and J ends were trimmed by 3 bases and 2 bases, with 5 bases remaining between them. Germline CDR1 reads SGHNT; CDR2 reads YYREEE (reference sequence). The CDR3, as DNA: TGTGCCAGCAGCTCCGAGCAAGAGACCCAGTACTTC. Amino acid sequence: CASSSEQETQYF.

The chain links TRBV20-1 to TRBJ1-3; D is unclear. V was cut by 1 base and J by 4 bases, with 2 bases left in between. There are 11 residues in the CDR3. The V gene's germline CDR1 is DFQATT and CDR2 SNEGSKA (reference sequence). For the CDR3, the DNA is TGCAGTGCTAGAGTAGGAAACACCATATATTTT. It yields the protein CSARVGNTIYF.

V gene TRBV18 combines with J gene TRBJ2-2; 7 positions agree with TRBD1. Germline V lookup: CDR1 KGHSH, CDR2 LQKENI. The CDR3 runs 13 residues. V shed 6 bases, J shed 6 bases, and the junction held 4 bases outside the gene matches. The CDR3, as DNA: TGTGCCAGCTCCCGGGACAGCGCCGGGGAGCTGTTTTTT. Its translation is CASSRDSAGELFF.

This clone was observed a handful of times. The J gene is TRBJ1-3, the V gene TRBV15; weak D call: TRBD1 (6 bases). V was clipped by 5 bases and J by 4 bases, with 18 bases between them. Germline V CDR1 and CDR2: LNHNV, YYDKDF (reference sequence). This CDR3 has 16 amino acids. Here the CDR3 DNA reads TGTGCCACCAGCTTTCTAGACAGGAGATACGGAAACACCATATATTTT. Protein sequence: CATSFLDRRYGNTIYF.

The gene calls are TRBV18 and TRBJ2-1; 7 nucleotides agree with TRBD2. The junction had 4 bases not matched to a gene; V was cut back by 4 bases and J by 1 base. There are 15 residues in the CDR3. Germline-derived CDR1 and CDR2 are KGHSH and LQKENI. The CDR3 loop is CASSQGEGSYNEQFF. CDR3 in DNA: TGTGCCAGCTCACAAGGGGAGGGTTCCTACAATGAGCAGTTCTTC.

The gene calls are TRBV7-8 and TRBJ2-7; no clear D. Looked up from germline, CDR1 is SGHVS and CDR2 is FQNEAQ. The V end was cut by 6 bases, the J end by 3 bases, with 12 bases between. The CDR3 runs 13 residues. The chain's CDR3 is CASSPIDFYEQYF. The CDR3 coding sequence is TGTGCCAGCAGTCCCATCGACTTCTACGAGCAGTACTTC. Full variable domain (rest looked up from reference TRBV7-8 and TRBJ2-7): GAGVSQSPRYKVAKRGQDVALRCDPISGHVSLFWYQQALGQGPEFLTYFQNEAQLDKSGLPSDRFFAERPEGSVSTLKIQRTQQEDSAVYLCASSPIDFYEQYFGPGTRLTVT.

J is TRBJ2-1 and V is TRBV4-1; 9 nucleotides align to TRBD2. The length of the CDR3 is 16 residues. CDR1 is MGHRA and CDR2 is YSYEKL in the germline V gene. The V gene end was trimmed by 1 base and the J gene end by 10 bases; junction bases not matched to a gene: 11. CDR3 in amino acids: CASSQAAAGGVREQFF. The CDR3 DNA follows: TGCGCCAGCAGCCAAGCTGCGGCGGGGGGGGTACGAGAGCAGTTCTTC.

The chain is built from TRBV19 and TRBJ1-1; the D is unclear. CDR3 length equals 13 residues. Germline V gives CDR1 LNHDA, CDR2 SQIVND (reference sequence). Deletions cut 7 bases from V and 1 base from J, with 10 bases between. CDR3 nucleotides: TGTGCCAGTATTCACATTCCGAACACTGAAGCTTTCTTT. Protein sequence: CASIHIPNTEAFF.

The J gene is TRBJ1-2, the V gene TRBV5-6; 8 bases are shared with TRBD1. Germline V lookup: CDR1 SGHDT, CDR2 YYEEEE. V was clipped by 6 bases and J by 4 bases; unmatched bases: 8. CDR3 length: 14 amino acids. The CDR3 loop is CASNNFGTGYGYTF. The CDR3 DNA reads TGTGCCAGCAACAATTTCGGGACAGGCTATGGCTACACCTTC.

The chain uses TRBV29-1 and TRBJ2-1; perhaps TRBD2 as D (6 bases). The CDR3 totals 14 residues. Germline V gene lookup returns CDR1 SQVTM and CDR2 ANQGSEA. Trimming cost V 3 bases and J 0 bases, with 9 bases left between them. This CDR3 is CSVDGGDSYNEQFF. CDR3 coding DNA: TGCAGCGTTGATGGCGGGGACTCCTACAATGAGCAGTTCTTC.

The chain employs TRBV4-1 and TRBJ2-2, with TRBD2 identical over 12 bases. CDR3 length equals 18 residues. Germline V gene lookup returns CDR1 MGHRA and CDR2 YSYEKL. J gave up 7 bases and V 3 bases, and 12 bases lay outside the gene matches. The CDR3 sequence: CASSQAGLAGARGGELFF. As DNA, the CDR3 is TGCGCCAGCAGCCAGGCGGGACTAGCGGGTGCTCGTGGCGGGGAGCTGTTTTTT.

The chain employs TRBV28 and TRBJ2-1, with TRBD1 identical over 7 bases. In germline, CDR1 is MDHEN, CDR2 SYDVKM. V trimming: 6 bases; J trimming: 5 bases; junction bases outside the gene matches: 4. The CDR3 spans 13 residues. The CDR3 DNA follows: TGTGCCAGCAGGAGGACAGGTCACAATGAGCAGTTCTTC. This encodes CASRRTGHNEQFF.

The chain recombines TRBV10-3 with TRBJ2-2; 8 positions agree with TRBD1. The CDR3 runs 15 residues. V shed 8 bases, J shed 2 bases, and the junction held 7 bases outside the gene matches. Germline V gives CDR1 ENHRY, CDR2 SYGVKD. CDR3 coding DNA: TGTGCCATCGGGGGGACAGGACTAAACACCGGGGAGCTGTTTTTT. This codes for CAIGGTGLNTGELFF.

V gene TRBV4-1 combines with J gene TRBJ1-1, with D possibly TRBD1 on 5 matching bases. The germline gives CDR1 MGHRA, CDR2 YSYEKL. V gave up 3 bases and J gave up 4 bases, with 12 bases separating them. The length of the CDR3 is 14 residues. CDR3 in amino acids: CASSHPQGSTEAFF. DNA of the CDR3: TGCGCCAGCAGCCACCCCCAGGGTTCCACTGAAGCTTTCTTT.

A few counts support this clone. The J gene is TRBJ2-3, the V gene TRBV27; tentative D call: TRBD1 (5 bases). Trimming removed 5 bases from V and 2 bases from J, with 8 bases in between. CDR3 length equals 13 residues. Germline V gene lookup returns CDR1 MNHEY and CDR2 SMNVEV (reference sequence). CDR3 in amino acids: CASSRQITDTQYF. CDR3 nucleotide sequence: TGTGCCAGCAGTAGACAGATCACAGATACGCAGTATTTT.